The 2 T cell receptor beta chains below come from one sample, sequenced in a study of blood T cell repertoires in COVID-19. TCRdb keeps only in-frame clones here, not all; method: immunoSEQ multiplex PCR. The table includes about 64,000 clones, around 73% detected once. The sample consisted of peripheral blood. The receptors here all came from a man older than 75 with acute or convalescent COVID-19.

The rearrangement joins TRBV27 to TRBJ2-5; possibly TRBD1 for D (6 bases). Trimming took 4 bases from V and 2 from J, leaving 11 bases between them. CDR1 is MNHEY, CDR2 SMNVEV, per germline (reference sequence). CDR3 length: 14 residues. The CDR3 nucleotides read TGTGCCAGCAGTTACCAGGGACAACAAGAGACCCAGTACTTC. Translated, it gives CASSYQGQQETQYF.

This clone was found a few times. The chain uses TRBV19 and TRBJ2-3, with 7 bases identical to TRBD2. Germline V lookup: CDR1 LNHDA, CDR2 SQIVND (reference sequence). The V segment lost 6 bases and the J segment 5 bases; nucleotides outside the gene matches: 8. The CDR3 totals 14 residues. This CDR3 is CASRQREGQDTQYF. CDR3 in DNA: TGTGCCAGTAGACAGCGGGAAGGCCAAGATACGCAGTATTTT.